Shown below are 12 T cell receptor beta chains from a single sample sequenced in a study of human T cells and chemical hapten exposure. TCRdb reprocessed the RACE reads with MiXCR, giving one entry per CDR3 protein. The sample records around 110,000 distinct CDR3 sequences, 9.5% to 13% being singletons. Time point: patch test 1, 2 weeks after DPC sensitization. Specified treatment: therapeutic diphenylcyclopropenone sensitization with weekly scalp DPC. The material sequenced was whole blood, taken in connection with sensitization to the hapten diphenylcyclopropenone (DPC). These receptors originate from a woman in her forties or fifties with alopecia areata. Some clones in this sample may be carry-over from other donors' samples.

The CDR3, as DNA: TGTGCCAGCTCACGCACAGGGCCTGATCCAACCCCTAACTATGGCTACACCTTC. This gives the protein CASSRTGPDPTPNYGYTF. The chain carries TRBV18 and TRBJ1-2, with a tentative D call TRBD1 (6 bases). CDR1 KGHSH and CDR2 LQKENI come from the germline V gene. V lost 4 bases, J lost 0 bases, and 21 bases lay in between. The CDR3 is 18 amino acids.

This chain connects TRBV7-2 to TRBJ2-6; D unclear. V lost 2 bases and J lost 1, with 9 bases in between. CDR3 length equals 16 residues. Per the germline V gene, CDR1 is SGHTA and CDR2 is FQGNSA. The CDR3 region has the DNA TGTGCCAGCAGCTTACGCAGTTTGTCTGGGGCCAACGTCCTGACTTTC. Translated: CASSLRSLSGANVLTF. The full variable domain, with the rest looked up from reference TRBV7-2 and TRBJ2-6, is GAGVSQSPSNKVTEKGKDVELRCDPISGHTALYWYRQSLGQGLEFLIYFQGNSAPDKSGLPSDRFSAERTGGSVSTLTIQRTQQEDSAVYLCASSLRSLSGANVLTFGAGSRLTVL.

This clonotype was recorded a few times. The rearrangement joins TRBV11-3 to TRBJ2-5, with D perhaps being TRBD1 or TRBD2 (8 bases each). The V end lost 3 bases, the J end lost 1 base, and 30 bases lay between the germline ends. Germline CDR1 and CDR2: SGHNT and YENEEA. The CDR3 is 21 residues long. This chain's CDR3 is CASSFRGPHRWERGPQETQYF. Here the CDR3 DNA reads TGTGCCAGCAGCTTCAGGGGGCCCCATAGGTGGGAGCGGGGGCCCCAAGAGACCCAGTACTTC.

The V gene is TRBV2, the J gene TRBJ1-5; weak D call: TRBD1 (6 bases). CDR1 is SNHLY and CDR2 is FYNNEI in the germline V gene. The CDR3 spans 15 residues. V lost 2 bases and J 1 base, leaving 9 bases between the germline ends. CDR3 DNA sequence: TGTGCCAGCAGTGAAACTGACAGGAGCAATCAGCCCCAGCATTTT. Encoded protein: CASSETDRSNQPQHF.

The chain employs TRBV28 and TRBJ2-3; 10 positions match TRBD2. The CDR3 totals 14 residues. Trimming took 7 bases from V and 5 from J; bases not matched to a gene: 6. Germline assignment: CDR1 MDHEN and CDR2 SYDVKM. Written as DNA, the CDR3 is TGTGCCAGCAACGAGCGGGGGGGCAGAGATACGCAGTATTTT. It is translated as CASNERGGRDTQYF.

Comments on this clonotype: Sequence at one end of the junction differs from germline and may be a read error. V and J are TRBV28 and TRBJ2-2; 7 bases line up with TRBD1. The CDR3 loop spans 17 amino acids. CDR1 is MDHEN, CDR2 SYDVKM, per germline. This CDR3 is CVSSLTTGVQVAGELFF. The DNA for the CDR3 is TGTGTCAGCAGTTTGACTACAGGGGTTCAAGTCGCCGGGGAGCTGTTTTTT.

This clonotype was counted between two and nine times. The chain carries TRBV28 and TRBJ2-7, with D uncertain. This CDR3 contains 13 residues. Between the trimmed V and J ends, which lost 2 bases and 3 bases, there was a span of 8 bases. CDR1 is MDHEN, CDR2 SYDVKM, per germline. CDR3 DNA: TGTGCCAGCAGTTTAGGCCGTTACTACGAGCAGTACTTC. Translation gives CASSLGRYYEQYF.

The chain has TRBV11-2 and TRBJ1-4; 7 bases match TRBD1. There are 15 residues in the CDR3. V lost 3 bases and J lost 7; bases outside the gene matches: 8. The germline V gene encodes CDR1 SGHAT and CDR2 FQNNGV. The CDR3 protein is CASSFQGGLGEKLFF. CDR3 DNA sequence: TGTGCCAGCAGCTTCCAGGGGGGTTTAGGTGAAAAACTGTTTTTT.

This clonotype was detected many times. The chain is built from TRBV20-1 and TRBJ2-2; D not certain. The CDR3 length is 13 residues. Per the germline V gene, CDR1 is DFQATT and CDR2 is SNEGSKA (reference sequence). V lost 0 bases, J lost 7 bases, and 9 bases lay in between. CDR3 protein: CSARDSADGELFF. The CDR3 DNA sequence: TGCAGTGCTAGAGATTCGGCCGACGGGGAGCTGTTTTTT.

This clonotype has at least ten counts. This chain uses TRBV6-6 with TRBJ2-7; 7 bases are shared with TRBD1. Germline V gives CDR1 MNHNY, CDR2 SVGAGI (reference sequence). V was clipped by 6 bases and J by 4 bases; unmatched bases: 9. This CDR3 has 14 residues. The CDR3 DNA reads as TGTGCCAGCAGGATCCGGGACAGACCTTACGAGCAGTACTTC. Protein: CASRIRDRPYEQYF.

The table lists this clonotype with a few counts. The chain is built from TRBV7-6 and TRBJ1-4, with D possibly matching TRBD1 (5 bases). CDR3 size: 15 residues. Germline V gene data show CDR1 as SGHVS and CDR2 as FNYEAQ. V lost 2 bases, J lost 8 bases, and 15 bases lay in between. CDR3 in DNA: TGTGCCAGCAGCTTAAGTCGTCAGGGTAGAGAAAAACTGTTTTTT. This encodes CASSLSRQGREKLFF.

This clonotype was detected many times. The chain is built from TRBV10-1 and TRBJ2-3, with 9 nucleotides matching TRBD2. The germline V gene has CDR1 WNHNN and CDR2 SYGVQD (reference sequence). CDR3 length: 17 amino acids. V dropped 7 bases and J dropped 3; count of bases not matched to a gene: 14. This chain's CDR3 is CASTSSSGRSVTDTQYF. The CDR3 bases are TGCGCCAGCACCTCGTCCAGCGGGAGGAGTGTGACAGATACGCAGTATTTT.